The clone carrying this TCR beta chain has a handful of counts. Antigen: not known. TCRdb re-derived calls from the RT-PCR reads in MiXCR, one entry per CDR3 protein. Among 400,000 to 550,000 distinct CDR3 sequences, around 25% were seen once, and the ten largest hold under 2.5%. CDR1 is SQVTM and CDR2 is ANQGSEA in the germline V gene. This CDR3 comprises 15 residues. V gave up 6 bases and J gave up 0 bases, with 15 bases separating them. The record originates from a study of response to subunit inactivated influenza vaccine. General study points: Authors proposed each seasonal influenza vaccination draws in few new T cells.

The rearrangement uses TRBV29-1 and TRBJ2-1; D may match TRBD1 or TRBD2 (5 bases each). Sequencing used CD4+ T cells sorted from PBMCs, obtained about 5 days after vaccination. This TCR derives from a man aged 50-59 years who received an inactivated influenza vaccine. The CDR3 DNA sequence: TGCAGCGTCCGGGGCCGAGAGAGCTCCTACAATGAGCAGTTCTTC. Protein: CSVRGRESSYNEQFF.